This section outlines one T cell receptor (beta chain) sequence together with its context. This sample was taken from a study of T cells after somatic rescue of genetic block. Germline V CDR1 and CDR2: ENHRY, SYGVKD. The CDR3 spans 10 residues. Between the trimmed V and J ends, which lost 11 bases and 7 bases, there was a span of 12 bases. This table comes from immunoSEQ multiplex PCR, and its TCRdb copy is limited to in-frame clones, with some not included. Of tens of thousands of clones in the sample, about 91% were seen once. The receptor was isolated from a middle-aged man. Source material: peripheral blood mononuclear cells (PBMCs). The rearrangement uses TRBV10-3 and TRBJ2-7; D possibly corresponds to TRBD2 (6 bases). This CDR3 reads CAAGSREQYF. The DNA for the CDR3 is TGTGCCGCGGGGTCCCGTGAGCAGTACTTC.